The 9 T cell receptor beta chains below were found in one sample sequenced in a study of CD8+CD57+ T cells in acquired aplastic anemia. Patients included in sequencing had previously demonstrated CD8+CD57+ cell expansion by flow cytometry. Genomic DNA provided the template from which TCR beta VDJ and CDR3 profiles were obtained. TCRdb independently ran MiXCR on the reads; one entry per CDR3 protein. Of some 200,000 distinct CDR3 sequences listed, approximately 50% are singletons. Sequenced: sorted CD4+, CD8+, or CD8+CD57+ T cells (not recorded which) from PBMCs. Receptors were obtained from a human donor with aplastic anemia.

This clonotype appeared many times. The V gene is TRBV10-3, the J gene TRBJ1-2; no definite D call. In germline, CDR1 is ENHRY, CDR2 SYGVKD. The CDR3 loop spans 13 amino acids. V was shortened by 4 bases and J by 7 bases, with 13 bases between the two germline ends. The CDR3 protein is CAISGSEAAGYTF. In DNA, the CDR3 is TGTGCCATCAGTGGAAGCGAGGCGGCTGGCTACACCTTC.

This chain connects TRBV20-1 to TRBJ1-1; D gene uncertain. V dropped 1 base and J dropped 0 bases, with 6 bases sitting between them. The germline V gene has CDR1 DFQATT and CDR2 SNEGSKA (reference sequence). This CDR3 is 13 amino acids long. This CDR3 is CSARVQVNTEAFF. The CDR3 DNA is TGCAGTGCTAGAGTGCAGGTGAACACTGAAGCTTTCTTT.

This sequence joins TRBV25-1 and TRBJ1-1; possibly TRBD1 for D (6 bases). CDR1 is MGHDK and CDR2 is SYGVNS in the germline V gene. Trimming took off 0 bases at V and 2 bases at J, with 10 bases between the two ends. The CDR3 runs 15 residues. CDR3 amino acids: CASSEYGTPNTEAFF. DNA for the CDR3: TGTGCCAGCAGTGAATATGGGACACCAAACACTGAAGCTTTCTTT.

This clonotype was counted many times. Written as DNA, the CDR3 is TGTGCCAGCAGCTTGGTAGGAACAGCAGATGACACTGAAGCTTTCTTT. It encodes CASSLVGTADDTEAFF. The chain joins TRBV5-8 to TRBJ1-1; D gene unclear. Trimming stripped 0 bases from V and 3 bases from J, with 15 bases between. CDR3 length equals 16 residues. Germline CDR1 reads SGHTS; CDR2 reads YDEGEE.

This clonotype was seen at least ten times. V usage is TRBV5-5 and J usage is TRBJ1-2; TRBD1 might be the D (6 bases). This CDR3 is built from 15 residues. In germline, CDR1 is SGHKS, CDR2 YYEKEE (reference sequence). V was cut by 0 bases and J by 3 bases, with 12 bases left in between. The CDR3 loop is CASSLDRALDYGYTF. The CDR3 DNA is TGTGCCAGCAGCTTGGACAGGGCCCTCGACTATGGCTACACCTTC.

This clonotype appeared once. The chain couples TRBV25-1 to TRBJ2-1, with D perhaps TRBD2 (6 bases). Germline CDR1 reads MGHDK; CDR2 reads SYGVNS. Trimming stripped 6 bases from V and 9 bases from J, with 12 bases between. The CDR3 contains 12 residues. The CDR3: CASRRAGGEQFF. CDR3 DNA: TGTGCCAGCAGGCGGGCCGGGGGTGAGCAGTTCTTC.

The rearrangement links TRBV24-1 to TRBJ1-4; D is possibly TRBD1 (6 bases). CDR3 length equals 13 residues. The germline V gene has CDR1 KGHDR and CDR2 SFDVKD. V lost 4 bases and J 8 bases, leaving 10 bases between the germline ends. This CDR3 reads CATSEARGEKLFF. The CDR3 bases are TGTGCCACCAGTGAAGCAAGGGGGGAAAAACTGTTTTTT.

This clonotype was observed at least ten times. The V and J genes are TRBV20-1 and TRBJ2-4; no clear D. V was cut by 1 base and J by 0 bases, with 7 bases left in between. This CDR3 has 14 amino acids. CDR1 and CDR2 (germline): DFQATT, SNEGSKA (reference sequence). CDR3 protein: CSARARRAKNIQYF. The CDR3 DNA is TGCAGTGCTAGAGCTAGGCGAGCCAAAAACATTCAGTACTTC.

This clonotype was counted ten times or more. The V call is TRBV19, the J call TRBJ2-1; 9 bases agree with TRBD2. Germline V lookup: CDR1 LNHDA, CDR2 SQIVND (reference sequence). V lost 7 bases to trimming and J lost 2 bases; unmatched junction nucleotides: 3. This CDR3 is 14 amino acids long. The CDR3 sequence: CASISGSPYNEQFF. The CDR3 nucleotides read TGTGCCAGTATTAGCGGGAGTCCCTACAATGAGCAGTTCTTC.